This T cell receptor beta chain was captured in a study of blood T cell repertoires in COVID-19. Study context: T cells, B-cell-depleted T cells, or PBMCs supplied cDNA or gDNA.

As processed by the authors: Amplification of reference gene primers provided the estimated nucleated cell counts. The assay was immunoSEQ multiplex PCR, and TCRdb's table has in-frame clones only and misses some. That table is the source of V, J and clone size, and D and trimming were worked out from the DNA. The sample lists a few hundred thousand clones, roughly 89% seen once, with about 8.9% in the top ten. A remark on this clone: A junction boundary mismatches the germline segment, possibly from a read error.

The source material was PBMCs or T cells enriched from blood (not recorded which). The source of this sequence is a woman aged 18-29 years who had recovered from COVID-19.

In DNA, the CDR3 is TGTGCCACCAGTGAGACATCGGATAATTCACCCCTCCACTTT. Translating gives CATSETSDNSPLHF. The chain has TRBV6-4 and TRBJ1-6; D gene uncertain. CDR1 is MRHNA and CDR2 is SNTAGT in the germline V gene. The CDR3 has 14 amino acids.